This T cell receptor beta chain was found in a study of shared T cell receptors in the human thymus. The protocol was immunoSEQ multiplex PCR, while the TCRdb copy is restricted to in-frame clones and leaves out a portion. This sample has some 700,000 clones, with roughly 88% found just once. Trimming removed 4 bases at V and 2 bases at J, with 12 bases between. Germline values: CDR1 SGHRS, CDR2 YFSETQ. The CDR3 runs 14 residues. These data were also filed under a second study, of human thymus T cells. That study reports: Healthy Finnish infants undergoing corrective surgery for congenital heart defects provided the donor material. Overlap was high between thymic repertoires from unrelated individuals, as reported in related research.

This receptor was identified in a boy under two years old with a congenital heart defect. The specimen was thymocytes. The chain recombines TRBV5-1 with TRBJ1-2; TRBD1 might be the D (6 bases). This chain's CDR3 is CASSQRGTNYGYTF. DNA of the CDR3: TGCGCCAGCAGCCAGAGGGGGACCAACTATGGCTACACCTTC.